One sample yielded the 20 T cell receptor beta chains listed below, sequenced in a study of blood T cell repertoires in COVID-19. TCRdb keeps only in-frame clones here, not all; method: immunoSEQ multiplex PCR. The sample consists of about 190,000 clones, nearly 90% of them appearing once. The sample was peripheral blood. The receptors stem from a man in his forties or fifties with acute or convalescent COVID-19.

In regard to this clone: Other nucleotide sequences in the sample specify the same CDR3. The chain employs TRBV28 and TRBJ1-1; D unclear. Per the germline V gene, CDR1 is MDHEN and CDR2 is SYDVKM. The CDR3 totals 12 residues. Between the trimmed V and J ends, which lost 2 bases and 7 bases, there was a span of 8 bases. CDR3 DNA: TGTGCCAGCAGTTTACCGGGGAGTGAAGCTTTCTTT. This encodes CASSLPGSEAFF.

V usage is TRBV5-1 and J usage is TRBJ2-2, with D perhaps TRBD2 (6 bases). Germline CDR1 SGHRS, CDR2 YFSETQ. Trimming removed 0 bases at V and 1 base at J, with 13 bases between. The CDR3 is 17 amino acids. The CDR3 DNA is TGCGCCAGCAGCTTGGGTCGGGGGTCATTGAACACCGGGGAGCTGTTTTTT. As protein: CASSLGRGSLNTGELFF. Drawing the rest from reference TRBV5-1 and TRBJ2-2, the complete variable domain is KAGVTQTPRYLIKTRGQQVTLSCSPISGHRSVSWYQQTPGQGLQFLFEYFSETQRNKGNFPGRFSGRQFSNSRSEMNVSTLELGDSALYLCASSLGRGSLNTGELFFGEGSRLTVL.

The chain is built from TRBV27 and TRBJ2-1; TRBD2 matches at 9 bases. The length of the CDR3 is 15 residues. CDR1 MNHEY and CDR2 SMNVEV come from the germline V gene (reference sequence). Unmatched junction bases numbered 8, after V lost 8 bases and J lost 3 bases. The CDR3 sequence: CASQRAGGLYNEQFF. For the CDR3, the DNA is TGTGCCAGCCAACGGGCGGGAGGGCTCTACAATGAGCAGTTCTTC.

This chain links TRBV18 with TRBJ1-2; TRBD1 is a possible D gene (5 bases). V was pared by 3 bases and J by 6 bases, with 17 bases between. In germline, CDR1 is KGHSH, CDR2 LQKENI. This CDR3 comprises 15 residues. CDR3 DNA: TGTGCCAGCTCACCCCAAAACCCTCGGGGGGATGGCTACACCTTC. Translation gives CASSPQNPRGDGYTF.

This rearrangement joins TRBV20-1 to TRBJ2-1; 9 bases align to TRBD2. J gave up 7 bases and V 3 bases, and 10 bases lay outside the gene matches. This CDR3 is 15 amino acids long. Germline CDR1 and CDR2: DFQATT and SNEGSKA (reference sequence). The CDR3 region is CSASATSGWRNEQFF. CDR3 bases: TGCAGTGCTAGTGCTACTAGCGGGTGGCGAAATGAGCAGTTCTTC.

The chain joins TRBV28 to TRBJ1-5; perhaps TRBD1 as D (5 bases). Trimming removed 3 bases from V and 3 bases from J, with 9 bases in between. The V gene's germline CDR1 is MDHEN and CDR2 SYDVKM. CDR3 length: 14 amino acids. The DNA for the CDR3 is TGTGCCAGCAGTTTTAGGGGTCCCAATCAGCCCCAGCATTTT. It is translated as CASSFRGPNQPQHF.

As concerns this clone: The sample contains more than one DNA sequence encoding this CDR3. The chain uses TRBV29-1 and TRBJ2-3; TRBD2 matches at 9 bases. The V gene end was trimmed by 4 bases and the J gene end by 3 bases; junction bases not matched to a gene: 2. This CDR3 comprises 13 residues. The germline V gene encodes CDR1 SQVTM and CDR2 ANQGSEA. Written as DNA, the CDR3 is TGCAGCGTTGGTGCGGGGGGGACAGATACGCAGTATTTT. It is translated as CSVGAGGTDTQYF.

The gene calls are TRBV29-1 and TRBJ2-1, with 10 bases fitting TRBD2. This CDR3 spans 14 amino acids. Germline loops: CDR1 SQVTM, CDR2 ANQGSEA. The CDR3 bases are TGCAGTGTTTGGTCTAGCGGGAGTCGCAATGAGCAGTTCTTC. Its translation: CSVWSSGSRNEQFF.

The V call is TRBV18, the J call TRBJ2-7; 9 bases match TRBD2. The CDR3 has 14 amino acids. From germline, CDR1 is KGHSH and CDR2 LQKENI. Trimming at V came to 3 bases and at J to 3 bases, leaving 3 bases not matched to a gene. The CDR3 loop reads CASSPLTSGYEQYF. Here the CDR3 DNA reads TGTGCCAGCTCACCGCTGACTAGCGGCTACGAGCAGTACTTC.

The CDR3 nucleotides are TGTGCCAGCAGCGCCGGGACAGGGGAGTCCCCACGTCGTGAAAAACTGTTTTTT. Residues: CASSAGTGESPRREKLFF. The chain uses TRBV9 and TRBJ1-4, with 10 positions matching TRBD1. V shed 3 bases and J 7 bases; nucleotides not matched to a gene: 15. Germline V CDR1 and CDR2: SGDLS, YYNGEE. This CDR3 comprises 18 residues.

CDR3 residues: CASSRREDGQPQHF. CDR3 coding DNA: TGTGCCAGTAGCCGACGGGAGGACGGTCAGCCCCAGCATTTT. The V call is TRBV19, the J call TRBJ1-5; no definite D call. Trimming stripped 6 bases from V and 6 bases from J, with 15 bases between. The CDR3 has 14 residues. Germline CDR1 reads LNHDA; CDR2 reads SQIVND (reference sequence).

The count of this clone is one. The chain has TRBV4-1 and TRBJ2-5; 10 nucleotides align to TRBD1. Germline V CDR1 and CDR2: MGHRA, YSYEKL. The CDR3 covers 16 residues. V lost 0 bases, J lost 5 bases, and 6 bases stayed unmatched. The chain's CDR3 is CASSQDPGQGGETQYF. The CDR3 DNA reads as TGCGCCAGCAGCCAAGATCCCGGACAGGGGGGGGAGACCCAGTACTTC.

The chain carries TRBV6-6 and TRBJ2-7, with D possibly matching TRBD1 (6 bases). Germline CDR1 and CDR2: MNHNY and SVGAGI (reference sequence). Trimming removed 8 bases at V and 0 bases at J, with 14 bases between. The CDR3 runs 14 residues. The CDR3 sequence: CASRSEGGSYEQYV. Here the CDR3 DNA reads TGTGCCAGCCGAAGTGAAGGGGGCTCCTACGAGCAGTACGTC.

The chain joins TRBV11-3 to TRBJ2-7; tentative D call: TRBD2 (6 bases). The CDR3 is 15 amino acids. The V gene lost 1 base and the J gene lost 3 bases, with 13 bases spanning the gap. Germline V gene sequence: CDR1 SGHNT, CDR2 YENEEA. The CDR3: CASSLGSGQLYEQYF. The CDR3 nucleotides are TGTGCCAGCAGCTTAGGGAGCGGGCAACTCTACGAGCAGTACTTC.

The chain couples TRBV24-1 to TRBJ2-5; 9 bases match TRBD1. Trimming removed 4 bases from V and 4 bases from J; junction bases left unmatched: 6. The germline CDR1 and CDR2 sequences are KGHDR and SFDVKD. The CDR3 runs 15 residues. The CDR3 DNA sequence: TGTGCCACCAGTGACCTCACAGGGGGCGGAGAGACCCAGTACTTC. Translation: CATSDLTGGGETQYF.

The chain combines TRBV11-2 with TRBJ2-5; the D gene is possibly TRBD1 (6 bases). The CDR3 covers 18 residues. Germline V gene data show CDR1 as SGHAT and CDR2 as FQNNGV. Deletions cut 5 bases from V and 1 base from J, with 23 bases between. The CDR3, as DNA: TGTGCCAGCAGCCTCCCTGGGTCAGGGGTAGTGGGCCAAGAGACCCAGTACTTC. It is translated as CASSLPGSGVVGQETQYF.

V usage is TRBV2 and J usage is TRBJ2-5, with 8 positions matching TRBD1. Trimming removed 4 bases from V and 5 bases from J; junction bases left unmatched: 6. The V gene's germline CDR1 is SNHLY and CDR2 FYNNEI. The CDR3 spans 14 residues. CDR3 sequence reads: CASSVQGAWETQYF. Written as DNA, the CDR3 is TGTGCCAGCAGTGTCCAGGGGGCTTGGGAGACCCAGTACTTC. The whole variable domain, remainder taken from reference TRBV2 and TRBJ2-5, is EPEVTQTPSHQVTQMGQEVILRCVPISNHLYFYWYRQILGQKVEFLVSFYNNEISEKSEIFDDQFSVERPDGSNFTLKIRSTKLEDSAMYFCASSVQGAWETQYFGPGTRLLVL.

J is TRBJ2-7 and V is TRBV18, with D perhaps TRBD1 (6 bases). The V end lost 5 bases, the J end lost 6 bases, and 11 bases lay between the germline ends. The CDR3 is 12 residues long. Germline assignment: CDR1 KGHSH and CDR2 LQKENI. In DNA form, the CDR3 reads TGTGCCAGCTCATCCACAGGGTTCGAGCAGTACTTC. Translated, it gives CASSSTGFEQYF.

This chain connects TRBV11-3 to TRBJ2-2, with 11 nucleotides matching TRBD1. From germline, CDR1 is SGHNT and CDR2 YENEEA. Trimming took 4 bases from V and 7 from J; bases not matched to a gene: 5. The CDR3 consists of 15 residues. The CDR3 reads CASSSDRGPNGELFF. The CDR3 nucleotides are TGTGCCAGCAGCTCGGACAGGGGGCCGAACGGGGAGCTGTTTTTT.

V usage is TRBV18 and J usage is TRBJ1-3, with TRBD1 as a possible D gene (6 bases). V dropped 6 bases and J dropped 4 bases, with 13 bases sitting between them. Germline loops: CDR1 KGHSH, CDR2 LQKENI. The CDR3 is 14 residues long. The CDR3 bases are TGTGCCAGCTCTCAGACAGGTCACGGAAACACCATATATTTT. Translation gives CASSQTGHGNTIYF.